The table lists the clone carrying this T cell receptor beta chain with many counts. Antigen: not known. This specimen belongs to a study of neurological immune-mediated disorders. Findings and limits, study-wide: Expanded clones shared no identical CDR3 amino acid sequences across subjects, which suggested private TCR-beta repertoires in all groups.

This CDR3 is 14 amino acids long. The germline gives CDR1 SGHDT, CDR2 YYEEEE. Trimming removed 7 bases from V and 8 bases from J; junction bases left unmatched: 7. The making of cDNA relied on 5'RACE with 10-nucleotide random UMIs. TCRdb redid the calling of the 5' RACE reads with MiXCR, one entry per CDR3 protein. This sample has 10,000 to 12,000 distinct CDR3 sequences, with around 21% found just once. Sorted libraries were made with roughly 1 million CD4+ or CD8+ T cells. The receptor's source is a woman between 35 and 50 years old with multiple sclerosis. The specimen was CD8+ T cells from blood. This rearrangement joins TRBV5-6 to TRBJ2-1; 12 bases fit TRBD1. DNA for the CDR3: TGTGCCAGCTTCACAGGGACAGGGGGCTATGAGCAGTTCTTC. It translates to CASFTGTGGYEQFF.